This T cell receptor (beta chain) is drawn from a study of molecular identifiers for immune sequencing clone quantification. The CDR3 is 16 amino acids. Per germline, CDR1 SEHNR and CDR2 FQNEAQ (reference sequence). After removal of 3 bases from V and 3 bases from J, the junction contained 6 bases not matched to a gene. The bulk TCR libraries were made with methods described before and with listed TCR primers. One entry per CDR3 protein results from TCRdb running MiXCR on the PCR reads. Found here are about 640,000 distinct CDR3 sequences, approximately 20% of them singletons; the top ten hold around 0.9%. Study findings and constraints: Effector cells had over 99% of their molecules in clones above 20 RNA copies, while naive cells had under 1%.

This clonotype was recorded many times. Its antigen is currently unknown. Naive CD8 libraries came from about 20,000 to 1,000,000 sorted cells with 10%, 30% or 50% RNA. Source material: naive CD8+ T cells from blood, with Jurkat cell RNA spiked in. The subset is: FACS-sorted CD8+CD4-CCR7+CD45RA+ naive T cells. The receptor's source is a human donor in good health. Some libraries in this study had Jurkat cell RNA spiked in. J is TRBJ2-7 and V is TRBV7-9; TRBD2 aligns across 12 bases. The DNA of the CDR3 is TGTGCCAGCAGCTTGGCTAGCGGGAGGGCCCTCTACGAGCAGTACTTC. The encoded protein is CASSLASGRALYEQYF.